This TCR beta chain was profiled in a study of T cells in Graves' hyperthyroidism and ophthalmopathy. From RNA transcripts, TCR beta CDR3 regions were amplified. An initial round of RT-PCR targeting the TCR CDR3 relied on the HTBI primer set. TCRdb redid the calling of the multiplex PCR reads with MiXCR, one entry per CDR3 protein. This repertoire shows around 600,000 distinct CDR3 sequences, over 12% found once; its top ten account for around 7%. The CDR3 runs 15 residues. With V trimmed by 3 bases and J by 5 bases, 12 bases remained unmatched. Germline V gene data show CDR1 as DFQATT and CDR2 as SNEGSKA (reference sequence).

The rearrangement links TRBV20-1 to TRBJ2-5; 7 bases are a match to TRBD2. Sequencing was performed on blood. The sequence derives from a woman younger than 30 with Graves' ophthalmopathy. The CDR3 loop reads CSARNLGGVGETQYF. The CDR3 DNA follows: TGCAGTGCTAGGAACTTGGGAGGGGTAGGGGAGACCCAGTACTTC.